These 2 T cell receptor beta chains were all obtained from the same sample, sequenced in a study of blood T cells in healthy people across ages. A sample-barcoded 5' primer and a J-beta primer mix were used in a second PCR of about 7 to 12 cycles. MiXCR, run by TCRdb on the 5' RACE reads, gives a single entry per CDR3 protein. The data hold roughly 1,300,000 distinct CDR3 sequences, with 55% to 75% observed a single time. Sequenced input: blood. The receptors come from a man younger than 35 in good health.

This clonotype was detected ten times or more. The chain carries TRBV27 and TRBJ2-7; D ambiguous. Germline V gives CDR1 MNHEY, CDR2 SMNVEV (reference sequence). The ends were cut back, 5 bases at V and 7 bases at J, with 9 bases in the middle. The CDR3 spans 11 residues. CDR3 sequence: CASSALGEQYF. The CDR3 bases are TGTGCCAGCAGTGCCCTTGGGGAGCAGTACTTC.

The chain employs TRBV2 and TRBJ2-5, with unresolved D. Trimming pared 9 bases from V and 2 bases from J, leaving 7 bases between. Per the germline V gene, CDR1 is SNHLY and CDR2 is FYNNEI. The CDR3 totals 11 residues. The CDR3 bases are TGTGCCAGTAAGGCTCAAGAGACCCAGTACTTC. It codes for CASKAQETQYF.